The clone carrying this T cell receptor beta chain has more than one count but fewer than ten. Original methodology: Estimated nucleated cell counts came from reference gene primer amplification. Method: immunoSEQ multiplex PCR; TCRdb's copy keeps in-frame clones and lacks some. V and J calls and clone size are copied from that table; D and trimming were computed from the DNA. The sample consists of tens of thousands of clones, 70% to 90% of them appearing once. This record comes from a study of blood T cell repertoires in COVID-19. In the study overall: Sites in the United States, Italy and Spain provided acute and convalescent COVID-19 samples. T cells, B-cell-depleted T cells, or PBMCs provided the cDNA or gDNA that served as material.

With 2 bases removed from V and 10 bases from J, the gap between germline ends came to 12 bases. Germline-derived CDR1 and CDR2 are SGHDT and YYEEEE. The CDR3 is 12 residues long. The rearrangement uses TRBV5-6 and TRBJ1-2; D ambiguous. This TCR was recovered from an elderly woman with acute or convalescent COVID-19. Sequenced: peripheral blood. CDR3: CASSFNTRFYTF. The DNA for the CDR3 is TGTGCCAGCAGCTTCAATACTAGATTCTACACCTTC.